One T cell receptor (beta chain) is described in this entry. Its antigen is still unknown. These data come from a study of shared clonotypes between healthy human individuals. Study-level information: Per donor, three plates held CD4 naive cells, three held CD4 memory, two held CD8 naive and one held CD8 memory. Study-level results: Apart from blood, nothing was sampled; tissue repertoires likely differ. Unshared clonotypes carried lower generation probabilities than those common to all four donors.

Replicate PCRs for sorted subsets used approximately 220 ng DNA; this equaled 33,000 or so T cell genomes. Method: immunoSEQ multiplex PCR; TCRdb's copy keeps in-frame clones and lacks some. This table holds roughly 530,000 clones, around 96% found once. The receptor comes from a young woman in good health. The specimen sequenced was naive CD4+ T cells sorted from blood. Subset of the sample: CD45RA+ positively selected.

CDR3 bases: TGTGCCAGCAGCCTGAACGGACAGGGGGCGCGGAATGAGCAGTTCTTC. Translated: CASSLNGQGARNEQFF. V gene TRBV7-3 combines with J gene TRBJ2-1; 11 nucleotides line up with TRBD1. Germline CDR1 and CDR2: SGHTA and FQGTGA. The V gene end was trimmed by 5 bases and the J gene end by 7 bases; junction bases not matched to a gene: 10. The CDR3 is 16 residues long.